Detailed here is one T cell receptor (beta chain). This record comes from a study of T cell responses to AZD1222 COVID-19 vaccine. The assay was immunoSEQ multiplex PCR, and TCRdb's table has in-frame clones only and misses some. Of over 100,000 clones in the sample, around 86% were seen once. Here the sequenced sample was peripheral blood, taken on day 0 of AZD1222 vaccination. This clonotype was sampled from an adult in good health.

CDR3 nucleotides: TGTGCCAGCAGTAAGACAGGGGAGGAGGGTCAGCCCCAGCATTTT. This encodes CASSKTGEEGQPQHF. This chain uses TRBV6-6 with TRBJ1-5, with 8 bases that match TRBD1. The CDR3 is made up of 15 amino acids. After removal of 5 bases from V and 6 bases from J, the junction contained 9 bases not matched to a gene. The germline V gene has CDR1 MNHNY and CDR2 SVGAGI (reference sequence).